The 7 T cell receptor beta chains given below trace back to one sample, sequenced in a study of CD8+CD57+ T cells in acquired aplastic anemia (dated by TCRdb to 2016 to 2019). The reads were generated on an Illumina HiSeq 2000. TCR beta VDJ combination and CDR3 sequence profiling used genomic DNA as the template. TCRdb reanalyzed the raw reads on its own, using fastp at Q25 for trimming and MiXCR for clone calling, and kept in-frame beta chains. Under each unique CDR3 protein, matching rows form one entry showing the most common genes and DNA. The sample profile shows 150,000 to 200,000 distinct CDR3 sequences; roughly 45% of them were found once. 1.1% of the sample is in the top ten clones. Sample: sorted CD4+, CD8+, or CD8+CD57+ T cells (not recorded which) from PBMCs. All receptors derive from a human donor in good health.

This clonotype was counted only a few times. In DNA, the CDR3 is TGTGCCTGGAGTGTGGATCTAACCAACAATCAGCCCCAGCATTTT. Its protein is CAWSVDLTNNQPQHF. This chain uses TRBV30 with TRBJ1-5; D is undetermined. Germline lookup yields CDR1 GTSNPN and CDR2 SVGIG (reference sequence). V was cut by 0 bases and J by 3 bases, with 12 bases left in between. This CDR3 comprises 15 residues.

This sequence joins TRBV4-1 and TRBJ1-1, with 9 bases fitting TRBD1. This CDR3 spans 17 amino acids. Germline V CDR1 and CDR2: MGHRA, YSYEKL. V shed 1 base, J shed 5 bases, and the junction held 11 bases outside the gene matches. The DNA for the CDR3 is TGCGCCAGCAGCCAAGGGGTCTTAGGGACAGGGCGTACTGAAGCTTTCTTT. Its translation: CASSQGVLGTGRTEAFF.

To note about this clonotype: A much bigger clone sits one base away, suggesting this may be a read error. This rearrangement joins TRBV5-1 to TRBJ2-3, with 9 bases identical to TRBD2. Germline CDR1 is SGHRS and CDR2 is YFSETQ. The CDR3 has 17 residues. The CDR3 region has the DNA TGCGCCAGCAGCCTCAAAGGGCGGGGGGGGTCCACAGGTACGCAGTATTTT. Its translation is CASSLKGRGGSTGTQYF.

The rearrangement links TRBV5-1 to TRBJ2-7; 8 bases map to TRBD2. The V gene end was trimmed by 7 bases and the J gene end by 5 bases; junction bases not matched to a gene: 11. The CDR3 consists of 14 residues. Germline CDR1 and CDR2: SGHRS and YFSETQ. CDR3 nucleotide sequence: TGCGCCAGCGGTTCCCGGGGGGGCCTCCACGAGCAGTACTTC. This gives the protein CASGSRGGLHEQYF.

This clonotype was seen only a few times. V is TRBV28 and J is TRBJ2-4; perhaps TRBD1 as D (7 bases). The CDR3 length is 15 residues. Deletions cut 6 bases from V and 6 bases from J, with 18 bases between. Germline V gene data show CDR1 as MDHEN and CDR2 as SYDVKM. In nucleotides, the CDR3 is TGTGCCAGCAGCCCGCAGACAGGGAGGAGAAACATTCAGTACTTC. Its protein product is CASSPQTGRRNIQYF. Complete variable domain (other parts from reference TRBV28 and TRBJ2-4): DVKVTQSSRYLVKRTGEKVFLECVQDMDHENMFWYRQDPGLGLRLIYFSYDVKMKEKGDIPEGYSVSREKKERFSLILESASTNQTSMYLCASSPQTGRRNIQYFGAGTRLSVL.

The V gene is TRBV9, the J gene TRBJ2-3, with 8 positions matching TRBD2. This CDR3 region has 16 residues. V was clipped by 0 bases and J by 0 bases; unmatched bases: 3. Germline assignment: CDR1 SGDLS and CDR2 YYNGEE. CDR3 nucleotide sequence: TGTGCCAGCAGCGTAGGTGCTAGCGGGAGCACAGATACGCAGTATTTT. As protein: CASSVGASGSTDTQYF.

The chain links TRBV20-1 to TRBJ1-6, with 10 bases matching TRBD1. After removal of 2 bases from V and 7 bases from J, the junction contained 8 bases not matched to a gene. The CDR3 spans 16 residues. Per germline, CDR1 DFQATT and CDR2 SNEGSKA (reference sequence). The CDR3 region is CSARLPGTGVNSPLHF. For the CDR3, the DNA is TGCAGTGCTAGACTACCCGGGACAGGGGTCAATTCACCCCTCCACTTT.